What follows are 31 T cell receptor beta chains derived from one specimen sequenced in a study of blood T cell repertoires in COVID-19. Profiling relied on immunoSEQ multiplex PCR, and the TCRdb table lists in-frame clones only, not all of them. The repertoire holds about 100,000 clones, roughly 90% seen once, with less than 8.5% in the top ten. The specimen sequenced was peripheral blood. The receptors were sampled from a man aged 30 to 45 in a cohort sampled during active COVID-19.

The chain combines TRBV10-3 with TRBJ2-2; 9 nucleotides align to TRBD1. Germline-derived CDR1 and CDR2 are ENHRY and SYGVKD. The CDR3 runs 16 residues. V shed 6 bases, J shed 4 bases, and the junction held 9 bases outside the gene matches. The CDR3 DNA is TGTGCCATCAGAAGGGACAGGGATCAAACCACCGGGGAGCTGTTTTTT. It codes for CAIRRDRDQTTGELFF.

This clone appeared a few times. The rearrangement joins TRBV19 to TRBJ1-2; 7 nucleotides line up with TRBD1. Germline-derived CDR1 and CDR2 are LNHDA and SQIVND (reference sequence). CDR3 size: 14 residues. V was pared by 5 bases and J by 3 bases, with 6 bases of the junction left unmatched. The CDR3 sequence is CASSAIQGYYGYTF. The DNA for the CDR3 is TGTGCCAGTAGTGCGATACAGGGGTACTATGGCTACACCTTC.

The chain is built from TRBV5-1 and TRBJ1-2, with D hard to call. CDR3 length: 13 amino acids. Looked up from germline, CDR1 is SGHRS and CDR2 is YFSETQ. Trimming left V 6 bases short and J 0 bases short, with 9 bases between. The CDR3 reads CASTPQSNYGYTF. The DNA for the CDR3 is TGCGCCAGCACTCCCCAGTCTAACTATGGCTACACCTTC.

The genes are TRBV7-8 and TRBJ1-1, with 8 nucleotides matching TRBD1. The CDR3 is 15 residues long. Per the germline V gene, CDR1 is SGHVS and CDR2 is FQNEAQ. V lost 5 bases to trimming and J lost 1 base; unmatched junction nucleotides: 6. The DNA for the CDR3 is TGTGCCAGCAGCCTCGGGACAGGAGGGAACACTGAAGCTTTCTTT. Translating gives CASSLGTGGNTEAFF.

The J gene is TRBJ2-5, the V gene TRBV5-1, with 7 bases fitting TRBD2. The CDR3 runs 17 residues. V trimming: 1 base; J trimming: 3 bases; junction bases outside the gene matches: 12. Germline V gives CDR1 SGHRS, CDR2 YFSETQ. DNA for the CDR3: TGCGCCAGCAGCTTGTACGGCCGTGGGGGAGGGGAAGAGACCCAGTACTTC. It is translated as CASSLYGRGGGEETQYF. The complete variable domain, with remaining parts taken from reference TRBV5-1 and TRBJ2-5, reads KAGVTQTPRYLIKTRGQQVTLSCSPISGHRSVSWYQQTPGQGLQFLFEYFSETQRNKGNFPGRFSGRQFSNSRSEMNVSTLELGDSALYLCASSLYGRGGGEETQYFGPGTRLLVL.

A few counts support this clone. The rearrangement links TRBV28 to TRBJ2-7, with D possibly matching TRBD2 (6 bases). Germline values: CDR1 MDHEN, CDR2 SYDVKM. The CDR3 is 14 amino acids. V was clipped by 4 bases and J by 4 bases, with 14 bases between them. The CDR3 loop is CASSSVGRRYEQYF. DNA of the CDR3: TGTGCCAGCAGTTCCGTAGGGAGGCGATACGAGCAGTACTTC.

The V call is TRBV6-5, the J call TRBJ1-1; 11 nucleotides match TRBD1. The germline V gene has CDR1 MNHEY and CDR2 SVGAGI. Trimming took 6 bases from V and 7 from J; bases not matched to a gene: 7. The CDR3 is 14 residues long. CDR3 nucleotide sequence: TGTGCCAGCAGGCCGGGACAGGGGGGTGGTGAAGCTTTCTTT. As protein: CASRPGQGGGEAFF.

The chain combines TRBV7-3 with TRBJ2-7; D possibly corresponds to TRBD2 (6 bases). The length of the CDR3 is 14 residues. Germline V CDR1 and CDR2: SGHTA, FQGTGA. V was clipped by 5 bases and J by 6 bases, with 17 bases between them. Written as DNA, the CDR3 is TGTGCCAGCAGCCCGGACTACACGGCGGGCGAGCAGTACTTC. Translation gives CASSPDYTAGEQYF.

The chain combines TRBV3-1 (or the pseudogene TRBV3-2) with TRBJ2-1; TRBD1 matches 8 bases. The CDR3 runs to 16 residues. Germline V gene sequence: CDR1 LGHDT, CDR2 YNNKEL (reference sequence). The ends lost 2 bases at V and 2 bases at J; junction bases unmatched: 5. The CDR3 DNA follows: TGTGCCAGCAGCCAATCCGACAGGGGTCCCTACAATGAGCAGTTCTTC. Translation: CASSQSDRGPYNEQFF.

The chain employs TRBV2 and TRBJ2-1; the D gene is possibly TRBD1 (5 bases). This CDR3 region has 14 residues. The germline V gene encodes CDR1 SNHLY and CDR2 FYNNEI. V gave up 6 bases and J gave up 4 bases, with 13 bases separating them. CDR3 coding DNA: TGTGCCAGCAGGCAGGGTGGTTCGTACAATGAGCAGTTCTTC. It codes for CASRQGGSYNEQFF.

The rearrangement links TRBV19 to TRBJ2-7, with a tentative D call TRBD2 (6 bases). CDR3 length: 16 amino acids. Germline CDR1 LNHDA, CDR2 SQIVND (reference sequence). V shed 1 base and J shed 5 bases, with 18 bases lying between them. The CDR3 region is CASSIGNPPGANEQYF. CDR3 DNA sequence: TGTGCCAGTAGTATAGGGAACCCGCCGGGAGCGAACGAGCAGTACTTC.

The chain recombines TRBV19 with TRBJ2-3; weak D call: TRBD1 (5 bases). Per the germline V gene, CDR1 is LNHDA and CDR2 is SQIVND (reference sequence). The CDR3 length is 15 residues. The V end lost 1 base, the J end lost 2 bases, and 10 bases lay between the germline ends. CDR3 loop: CASSIGTLYTDTQYF. CDR3 coding DNA: TGTGCCAGTAGTATAGGGACACTATACACAGATACGCAGTATTTT.

The chain couples TRBV7-3 to TRBJ1-4; TRBD1 matches at 9 bases. Germline V gene lookup returns CDR1 SGHTA and CDR2 FQGTGA. V lost 1 base to trimming and J lost 8 bases; unmatched junction nucleotides: 5. The CDR3 length is 15 residues. The CDR3 coding sequence is TGTGCCAGCAGCTTAAGTGGGACAGGGTCGGAAAAACTGTTTTTT. It yields the protein CASSLSGTGSEKLFF.

This clone was detected only once. CDR3 nucleotides: TGTGCCAGTAGTATGGGGGGCAGGGGGTACAATGAGCAGTTCTTC. The encoded protein is CASSMGGRGYNEQFF. This chain links TRBV19 with TRBJ2-1; the D gene is possibly TRBD1 (7 bases). The V end lost 3 bases, the J end lost 4 bases, and 13 bases lay between the germline ends. Germline V gene data show CDR1 as LNHDA and CDR2 as SQIVND (reference sequence). The CDR3 sequence is 15 residues long.

This CDR3 is CSPRGGGIHEQYF. The CDR3, as DNA: TGCAGCCCAAGGGGTGGTGGTATCCACGAGCAGTACTTC. The chain links TRBV29-1 to TRBJ2-7, with D maybe TRBD1 (5 bases). This CDR3 comprises 13 residues. Looked up from germline, CDR1 is SQVTM and CDR2 is ANQGSEA. Trimming pared 8 bases from V and 5 bases from J, leaving 19 bases between.

The genes are TRBV5-8 and TRBJ2-1; no clear D gene. Trimming took 4 bases from V and 7 from J, leaving 12 bases between them. This CDR3 contains 13 residues. The V gene's germline CDR1 is SGHTS and CDR2 YDEGEE. Here the CDR3 reads CASSLYMENEQFF. CDR3 DNA: TGTGCCAGCAGCCTTTACATGGAGAATGAGCAGTTCTTC.

The chain uses TRBV7-9 and TRBJ1-3; TRBD1 is a possible D gene (5 bases). The ends were cut back, 3 bases at V and 4 bases at J, with 13 bases in the middle. The CDR3 is 15 amino acids. Germline V gives CDR1 SEHNR, CDR2 FQNEAQ (reference sequence). CDR3 DNA: TGTGCCAGCAGCTTTGGGGGGGAGGCCGGAAACACCATATATTTT. It codes for CASSFGGEAGNTIYF. Full variable domain (missing parts from reference TRBV7-9 and TRBJ1-3): DTGVSQNPRHKITKRGQNVTFRCDPISEHNRLYWYRQTLGQGPEFLTYFQNEAQLEKSRLLSDRFSAERPKGSFSTLEIQRTEQGDSAMYLCASSFGGEAGNTIYFGEGSWLTVV.

This chain connects TRBV5-6 to TRBJ1-5; D gene uncertain. The CDR3 is 17 residues long. Trimming left V 0 bases short and J 0 bases short, with 13 bases between. Germline assignment: CDR1 SGHDT and CDR2 YYEEEE. In nucleotides, the CDR3 is TGTGCCAGCAGCTTGGGGGCCCGGACTCTTAGCAATCAGCCCCAGCATTTT. Translating it yields CASSLGARTLSNQPQHF.

The V gene is TRBV5-4, the J gene TRBJ2-6, with D perhaps TRBD1 (6 bases). This CDR3 is 15 amino acids long. Germline CDR1 SGHNT, CDR2 YYREEE (reference sequence). V lost 2 bases, J lost 3 bases, and 9 bases lay in between. As DNA, the CDR3 is TGTGCCAGCAGCTTACAGGGTTTTGGGGCCAACGTCCTGACTTTC. Protein product: CASSLQGFGANVLTF.

The J gene is TRBJ2-3, the V gene TRBV6-2 or TRBV6-3; possibly TRBD1 for D (6 bases). CDR1 and CDR2 (germline): MNHEY, SVGEGT. Trimming stripped 0 bases from V and 8 bases from J, with 18 bases between. The CDR3 is 16 amino acids. The CDR3 DNA is TGTGCCAGCAGTTACTCGACAGGCCCAACGTTCGGTACGCAGTATTTT. It encodes CASSYSTGPTFGTQYF.

The chain's CDR3 is CASSQTRGGGTDTQYF. The CDR3 DNA reads as TGTGCCAGCAGCCAAACTCGGGGGGGAGGCACAGATACGCAGTATTTT. V usage is TRBV4-2 and J usage is TRBJ2-3; TRBD2 matches at 8 bases. This CDR3 has 16 residues. V was clipped by 2 bases and J by 1 base; unmatched bases: 5. Germline CDR1 and CDR2: LGHNA and YNFKEQ.

V usage is TRBV30 and J usage is TRBJ1-3; maybe TRBD1 (6 bases). Per germline, CDR1 GTSNPN and CDR2 SVGIG (reference sequence). The germline V and J ends were trimmed by 5 bases and 2 bases, with 13 bases remaining between them. This CDR3 has 14 amino acids. The CDR3 sequence is CAWEGDLTGNTIYF. The CDR3 DNA follows: TGTGCCTGGGAGGGGGATCTGACTGGAAACACCATATATTTT.

Details on this clone: Other DNA sequences in this specimen translate into the identical CDR3. V and J are TRBV7-9 and TRBJ1-5; D remains unclear. The length of the CDR3 is 14 residues. The V end was cut by 1 base, the J end by 3 bases, with 7 bases between. The germline gives CDR1 SEHNR, CDR2 FQNEAQ (reference sequence). The CDR3 reads CASSLDGFNQPQHF. The CDR3 coding sequence is TGTGCCAGCAGCTTAGACGGTTTCAATCAGCCCCAGCATTTT.

This clone showed up many times. The CDR3 is CASSPWVANGVTNEKLFF. CDR3 sequence (DNA): TGTGCCAGCAGTCCCTGGGTGGCAAACGGGGTTACTAATGAAAAACTGTTTTTT. The V and J genes are TRBV2 and TRBJ1-4, with unresolved D. CDR1 and CDR2 from the germline V gene are SNHLY and FYNNEI. The CDR3 is 18 amino acids. The V end was cut by 5 bases, the J end by 2 bases, with 21 bases between.

The V call is TRBV3-1 (or the pseudogene TRBV3-2), the J call TRBJ1-2, with D unclear. The length of the CDR3 is 14 residues. CDR1 is LGHDT and CDR2 is YNNKEL in the germline V gene (reference sequence). Trimming left V 3 bases short and J 3 bases short, with 11 bases between. The CDR3 nucleotides are TGTGCCAGCAGCCAGAGAGCCGCGGACTATGGCTACACCTTC. This gives the protein CASSQRAADYGYTF.

This chain joins TRBV10-1 and TRBJ2-5, with 8 bases lining up with TRBD2. CDR1 WNHNN and CDR2 SYGVQD come from the germline V gene (reference sequence). J lost 5 bases, V lost 3 bases, and 11 bases had no gene match. This CDR3 spans 16 amino acids. CDR3 DNA sequence: TGCGCCAGCAGTGATGGTTCCCTAGCGGGTCAGGAGACCCAGTACTTC. The encoded protein is CASSDGSLAGQETQYF.

This clone is a singleton in its sample. The CDR3 reads CASSTSRNTGELFF. CDR3 coding DNA: TGTGCCAGTTCGACTAGCCGGAACACCGGGGAGCTGTTTTTT. The rearrangement uses TRBV19 and TRBJ2-2; TRBD2 matches 7 bases. With V trimmed by 8 bases and J by 1 base, 4 bases remained unmatched. Germline-derived CDR1 and CDR2 are LNHDA and SQIVND (reference sequence). The CDR3 is 14 amino acids.

The J gene is TRBJ2-3, the V gene TRBV7-9; 12 bases align to TRBD2. V lost 3 bases and J lost 4; bases outside the gene matches: 11. Germline-derived CDR1 and CDR2 are SEHNR and FQNEAQ (reference sequence). The CDR3 contains 18 residues. The CDR3 nucleotides read TGTGCCAGCAGCTTGGGGCCCCGGACTAGCGGGGTGTCAGATACGCAGTATTTT. Residues: CASSLGPRTSGVSDTQYF.

The chain uses TRBV10-3 and TRBJ1-1; 12 bases are a match to TRBD1. Per germline, CDR1 ENHRY and CDR2 SYGVKD. The V and J ends lost 2 bases and 8 bases, in that order; junction bases with no gene match: 6. This CDR3 is built from 15 residues. CDR3 DNA sequence: TGTGCCATCAGTGAGGGGGGGACAGGGGGCGTCGAAGCTTTCTTT. Translating it yields CAISEGGTGGVEAFF.

This chain joins TRBV19 and TRBJ2-7, with 10 nucleotides matching TRBD1. The length of the CDR3 is 16 residues. V dropped 3 bases and J dropped 2; count of bases not matched to a gene: 7. CDR1 is LNHDA and CDR2 is SQIVND in the germline V gene (reference sequence). The CDR3 protein is CASSIRGGTGAYEQYF. The CDR3 nucleotides are TGTGCCAGTAGTATTAGAGGTGGGACAGGGGCCTACGAGCAGTACTTC.

This chain connects TRBV5-1 to TRBJ1-2; D possibly corresponds to TRBD1 (6 bases). The V end was cut by 0 bases, the J end by 6 bases, with 15 bases between. The CDR3 contains 15 residues. Germline V CDR1 and CDR2: SGHRS, YFSETQ. The CDR3 sequence: CASSLEGGRGHGYTF. CDR3 nucleotides: TGCGCCAGCAGCTTGGAGGGGGGGCGCGGGCATGGCTACACCTTC.